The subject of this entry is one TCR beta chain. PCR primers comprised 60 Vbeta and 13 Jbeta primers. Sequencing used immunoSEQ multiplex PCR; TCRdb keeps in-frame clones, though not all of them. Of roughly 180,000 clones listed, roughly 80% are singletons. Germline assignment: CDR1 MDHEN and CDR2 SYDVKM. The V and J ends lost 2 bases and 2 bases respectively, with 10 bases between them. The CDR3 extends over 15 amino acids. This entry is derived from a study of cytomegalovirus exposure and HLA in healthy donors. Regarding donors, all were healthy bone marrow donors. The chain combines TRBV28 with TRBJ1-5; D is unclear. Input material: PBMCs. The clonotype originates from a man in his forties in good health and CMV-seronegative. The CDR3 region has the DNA TGTGCCAGCAGTTTAGGTGCCGGGGGCAATCAGCCCCAGCATTTT. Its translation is CASSLGAGGNQPQHF.